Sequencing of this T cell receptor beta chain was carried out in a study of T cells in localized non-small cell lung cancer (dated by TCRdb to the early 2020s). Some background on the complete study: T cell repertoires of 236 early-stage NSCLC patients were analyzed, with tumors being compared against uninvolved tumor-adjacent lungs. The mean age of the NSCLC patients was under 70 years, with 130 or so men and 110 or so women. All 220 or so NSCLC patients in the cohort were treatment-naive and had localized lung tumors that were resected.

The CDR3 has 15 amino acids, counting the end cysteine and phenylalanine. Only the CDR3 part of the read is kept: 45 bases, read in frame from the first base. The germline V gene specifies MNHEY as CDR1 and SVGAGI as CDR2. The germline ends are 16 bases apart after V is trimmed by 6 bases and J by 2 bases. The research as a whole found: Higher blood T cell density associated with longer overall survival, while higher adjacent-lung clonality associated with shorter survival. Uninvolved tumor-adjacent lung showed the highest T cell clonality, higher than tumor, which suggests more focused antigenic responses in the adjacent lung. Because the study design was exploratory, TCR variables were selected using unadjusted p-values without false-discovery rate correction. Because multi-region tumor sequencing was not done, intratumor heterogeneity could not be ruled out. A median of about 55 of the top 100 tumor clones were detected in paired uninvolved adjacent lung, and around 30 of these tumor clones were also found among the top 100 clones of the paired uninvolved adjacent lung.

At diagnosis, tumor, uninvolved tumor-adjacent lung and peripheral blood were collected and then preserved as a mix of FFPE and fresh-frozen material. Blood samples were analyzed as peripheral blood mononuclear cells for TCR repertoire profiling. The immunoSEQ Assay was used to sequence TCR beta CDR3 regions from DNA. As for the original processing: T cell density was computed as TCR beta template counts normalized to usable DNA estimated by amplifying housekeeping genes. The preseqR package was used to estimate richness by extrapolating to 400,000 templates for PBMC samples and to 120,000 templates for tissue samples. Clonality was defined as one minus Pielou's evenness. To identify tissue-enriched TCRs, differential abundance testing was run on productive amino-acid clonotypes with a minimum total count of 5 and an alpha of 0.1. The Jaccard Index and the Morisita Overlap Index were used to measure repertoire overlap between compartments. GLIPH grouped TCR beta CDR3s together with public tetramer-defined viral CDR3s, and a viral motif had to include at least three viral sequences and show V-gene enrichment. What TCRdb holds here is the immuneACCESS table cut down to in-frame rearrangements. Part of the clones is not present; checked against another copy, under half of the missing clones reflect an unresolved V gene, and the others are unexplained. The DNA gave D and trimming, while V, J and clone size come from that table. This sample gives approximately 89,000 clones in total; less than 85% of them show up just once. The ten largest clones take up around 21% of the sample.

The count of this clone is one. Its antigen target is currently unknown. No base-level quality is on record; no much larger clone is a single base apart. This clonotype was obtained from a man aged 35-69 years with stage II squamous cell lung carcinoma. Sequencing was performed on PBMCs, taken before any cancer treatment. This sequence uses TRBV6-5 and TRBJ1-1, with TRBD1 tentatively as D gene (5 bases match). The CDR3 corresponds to CASRIGEDKNTEAFF. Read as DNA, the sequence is TGTGCCAGCAGGATCGGGGAGGACAAAAACACTGAAGCTTTCTTT.